The TCR beta chain under discussion was sequenced for a study of patients and donors after allogeneic stem cell transplantation. The CDR3 spans 16 residues. Between the trimmed V and J ends, which lost 0 bases and 2 bases, there was a span of 13 bases. Germline V gene data show CDR1 as SGHDT and CDR2 as YYEEEE. One entry per CDR3 protein results from TCRdb running MiXCR on the RT-PCR reads. The table records 920,000 or so distinct CDR3 sequences, 18% of them present only once. This clonotype was counted between two and nine times. The source is a human donor who was either an allogeneic HSCT recipient or a stem cell or donor lymphocyte infusion donor (not recorded which). It is not recorded whose cells these are; they may come from a transplant donor. The specimen was blood, either unsorted or a sorted T cell fraction (not recorded which). The chain links TRBV5-6 to TRBJ2-3; D may be TRBD1 or TRBD2 (5 bases each). The CDR3 spells CASSLAGDGYTDTQYF. The CDR3 DNA follows: TGTGCCAGCAGCTTGGCCGGGGACGGATACACAGATACGCAGTATTTT.